This T cell receptor (beta chain) was identified during a study of CD8+CD57+ T cells in acquired aplastic anemia. Points from the study as a whole: Patients had twenty-nine CD8+ CDR3 sequences in common with controls (the shared set).

Patients sequenced had flow cytometry evidence of CD8+CD57+ cell expansion. TCR beta VDJ and CDR3 were profiled, and genomic DNA was the template. TCRdb called the reads again in MiXCR, with one record for every CDR3 protein. This table has some 150,000 distinct CDR3 sequences, over 70% appearing once. The CDR3 length is 16 residues. Germline CDR1 LGHNA, CDR2 YNFKEQ. Trimming took 0 bases from V and 2 from J; bases not matched to a gene: 2. Many counts were recorded for this clonotype. The antigen remains unidentified. The sequence was obtained from a human donor with aplastic anemia. The sample consisted of sorted CD4+, CD8+, or CD8+CD57+ T cells (not recorded which) from PBMCs. J is TRBJ2-7 and V is TRBV4-2, with 12 bases aligning to TRBD2. CDR3 in amino acids: CASSQEGLAGTYEQYF. In DNA, the CDR3 is TGTGCCAGCAGCCAAGAAGGACTAGCGGGAACCTACGAGCAGTACTTC.